This T cell receptor beta chain was obtained from a study of technical replicates of blood from several donors. The germline V gene has CDR1 SGHNT and CDR2 YYREEE (reference sequence). The CDR3 is made up of 14 amino acids. Germline trimming cut 4 bases from V and 4 bases from J; bases unmatched to any gene: 7. Here immunoSEQ multiplex PCR was the method, and the copy in TCRdb shows in-frame clones only, minus some. The table records over 55,000 clones, roughly 91% of them present only once. The sample was PBMCs. V gene TRBV5-4 combines with J gene TRBJ1-2, with 7 positions matching TRBD1. The receptor was derived from a human donor in good health. Some clones in this sample may be carry-over from other donors' samples. The CDR3 DNA is TGTGCCAGCAGCCCCGGGACAGATCCCTATGGCTACACCTTC. Translation: CASSPGTDPYGYTF.